This T cell receptor (beta chain) was retrieved from a study of neurological immune-mediated disorders. The germline CDR1 and CDR2 sequences are SGHRS and YFSETQ. The CDR3 loop spans 13 amino acids. Trimming pared 5 bases from V and 0 bases from J, leaving 6 bases between. Time point: longitudinal time-point 3. This clonotype showed up many times. TCRdb fed the 5' RACE reads into MiXCR, producing one record per CDR3 protein. The table has tens of thousands of distinct CDR3 sequences, roughly 4.3% seen once. This clonotype originated in an older woman with multiple sclerosis. The chain employs TRBV5-1 and TRBJ1-3, with D uncertain. The material sequenced was PBMCs. The CDR3 here is CASRQFSGNTIYF. Here the CDR3 DNA reads TGCGCCAGCAGACAGTTCTCTGGAAACACCATATATTTT.